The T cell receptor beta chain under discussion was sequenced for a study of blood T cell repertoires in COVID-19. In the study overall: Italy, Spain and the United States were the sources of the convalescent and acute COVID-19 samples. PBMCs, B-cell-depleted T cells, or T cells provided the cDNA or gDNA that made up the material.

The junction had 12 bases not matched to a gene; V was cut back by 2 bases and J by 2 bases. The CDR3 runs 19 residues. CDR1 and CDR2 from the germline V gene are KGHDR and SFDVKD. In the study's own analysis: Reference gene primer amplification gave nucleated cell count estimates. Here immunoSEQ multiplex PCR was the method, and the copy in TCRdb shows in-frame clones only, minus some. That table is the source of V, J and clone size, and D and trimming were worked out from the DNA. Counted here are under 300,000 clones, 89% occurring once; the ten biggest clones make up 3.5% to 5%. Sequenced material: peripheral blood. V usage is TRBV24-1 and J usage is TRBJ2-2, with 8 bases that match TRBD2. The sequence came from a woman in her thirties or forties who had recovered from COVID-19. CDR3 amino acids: CATSDSVAGGGRNTGELFF. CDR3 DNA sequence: TGTGCCACCAGTGATTCTGTCGCGGGAGGCGGAAGAAACACCGGGGAGCTGTTTTTT.